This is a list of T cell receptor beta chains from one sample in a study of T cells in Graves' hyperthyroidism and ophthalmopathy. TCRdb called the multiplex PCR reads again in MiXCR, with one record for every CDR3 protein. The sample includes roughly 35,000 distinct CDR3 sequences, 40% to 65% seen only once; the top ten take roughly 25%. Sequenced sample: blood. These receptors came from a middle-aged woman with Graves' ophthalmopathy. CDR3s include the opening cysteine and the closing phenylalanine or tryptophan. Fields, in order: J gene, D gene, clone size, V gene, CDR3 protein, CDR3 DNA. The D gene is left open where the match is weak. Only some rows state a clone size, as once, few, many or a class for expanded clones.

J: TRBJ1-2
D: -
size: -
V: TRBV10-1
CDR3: CASSDRTLYGYTF
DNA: TGCGCCAGCAGTGACAGAACACTCTATGGCTACACCTTC

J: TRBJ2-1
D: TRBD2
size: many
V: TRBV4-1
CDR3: CASRAGSRFDEQFF
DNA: TGCGCCAGCAGAGCGGGATCCCGGTTTGATGAGCAGTTCTTC

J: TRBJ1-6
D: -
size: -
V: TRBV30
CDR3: CAWSVIQPGSLPLHF
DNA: TGTGCCTGGAGTGTTATACAGCCTGGGAGTTTACCCCTCCACTTT

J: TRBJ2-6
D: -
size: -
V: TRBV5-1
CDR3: CASRDDRANVLTF
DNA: TGCGCCAGCAGGGACGACAGGGCCAACGTCCTGACTTTC

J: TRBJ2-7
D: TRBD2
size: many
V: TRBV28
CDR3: CASSLTGGSKYEQYF
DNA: TGTGCCAGCAGTTTAACGGGAGGTTCCAAGTACGAGCAGTACTTC

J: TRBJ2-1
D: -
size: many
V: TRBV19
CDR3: CASSTLHLGEQFF
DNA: TGTGCCAGTAGTACCCTTCACCTGGGTGAGCAGTTCTTC

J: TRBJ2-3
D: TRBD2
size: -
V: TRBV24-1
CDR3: CATSDPWTSGSTDTQYF
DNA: TGTGCCACCAGTGACCCCTGGACTAGCGGGAGCACAGATACGCAGTATTTT

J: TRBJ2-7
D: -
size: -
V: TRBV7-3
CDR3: CASSLTAYQEQYF
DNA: TGTGCCAGCAGCTTAACCGCGTACCAAGAGCAGTACTTC

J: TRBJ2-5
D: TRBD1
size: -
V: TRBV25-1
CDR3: CASQLRGRETQYF
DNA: TGTGCCAGCCAACTCAGGGGGCGGGAGACCCAGTACTTC

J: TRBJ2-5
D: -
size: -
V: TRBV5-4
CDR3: CASSPPGQETQYF
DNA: TGTGCCAGCAGCCCCCCGGGTCAAGAGACCCAGTACTTC

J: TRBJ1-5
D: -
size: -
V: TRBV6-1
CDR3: CASRGGLDQPQHF
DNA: TGTGCCAGCAGAGGCGGACTAGATCAGCCCCAGCATTTT

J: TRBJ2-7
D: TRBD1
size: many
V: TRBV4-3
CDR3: CASSPAVWDRSPYEQYF
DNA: TGCGCCAGCAGCCCCGCGGTATGGGACAGGAGCCCCTACGAGCAGTACTTC

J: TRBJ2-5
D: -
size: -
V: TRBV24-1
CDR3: CATSDNSPTQETQYF
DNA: TGTGCCACCAGTGATAATAGTCCCACCCAAGAGACCCAGTACTTC

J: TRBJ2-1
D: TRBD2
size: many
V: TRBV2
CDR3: CASRAYSGGAYEQFF
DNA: TGTGCCAGCAGGGCTTATAGCGGGGGGGCGTATGAGCAGTTCTTC

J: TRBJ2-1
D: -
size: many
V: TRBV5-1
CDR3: CASSVEAGRRSSYNEQFF
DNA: TGCGCCAGCAGCGTGGAGGCTGGGAGGCGCTCCTCCTACAATGAGCAGTTCTTC

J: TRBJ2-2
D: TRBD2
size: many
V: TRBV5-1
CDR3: CASSPLGGTNTGELFF
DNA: TGCGCCAGCAGTCCCTTGGGAGGGACGAACACCGGGGAGCTGTTTTTT

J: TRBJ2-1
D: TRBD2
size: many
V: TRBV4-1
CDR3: CASSPLGTSAYNEQFF
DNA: TGCGCCAGCAGCCCCTTAGGGACTAGCGCCTACAATGAGCAGTTCTTC

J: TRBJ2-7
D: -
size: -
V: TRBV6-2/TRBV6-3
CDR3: CASSLRGAVYEQYF
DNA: TGTGCCAGCAGTTTACGGGGGGCCGTCTACGAGCAGTACTTC

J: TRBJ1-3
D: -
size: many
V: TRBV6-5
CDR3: CASSYSAKRGSGNTIYF
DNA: TGTGCCAGCAGTTACTCGGCCAAGAGGGGCTCTGGAAACACCATATATTTT

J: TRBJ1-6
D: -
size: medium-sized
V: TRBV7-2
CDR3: CASSLSNLYNSPLHF
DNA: TGTGCCAGCAGCCTCTCCAACCTCTATAATTCACCCCTCCACTTT

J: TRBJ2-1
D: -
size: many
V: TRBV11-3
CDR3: CASSLAGTRAYNEQFF
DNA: TGTGCCAGCAGCTTAGCGGGTACGAGGGCTTACAATGAGCAGTTCTTC

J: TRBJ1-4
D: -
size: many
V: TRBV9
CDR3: CASSVASYRATNEKLFF
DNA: TGTGCCAGCAGCGTAGCATCCTACAGGGCAACTAATGAAAAACTGTTTTTT

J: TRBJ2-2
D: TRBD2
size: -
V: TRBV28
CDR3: CASSTGTSGGRLSYGELFF
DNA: TGTGCCAGCAGCACAGGGACTAGCGGGGGCCGCCTTAGTTACGGGGAGCTGTTTTTT

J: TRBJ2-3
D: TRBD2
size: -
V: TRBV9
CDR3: CASRASGGTDTQYF
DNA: TGTGCCAGCAGGGCTAGCGGGGGGACAGATACGCAGTATTTT

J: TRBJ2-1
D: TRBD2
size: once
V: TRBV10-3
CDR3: CATIGLAGRKTNEQFF
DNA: TGTGCCACCATAGGACTAGCGGGAAGGAAGACCAATGAGCAGTTCTTC

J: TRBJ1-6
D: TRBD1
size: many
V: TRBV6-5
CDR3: CASRGRTGVNSPLHF
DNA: TGTGCCAGCAGGGGGCGGACAGGGGTGAATTCACCCCTCCACTTT

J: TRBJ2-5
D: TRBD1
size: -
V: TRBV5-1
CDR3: CASSPDDRGLETQYF
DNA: TGTGCCAGCAGCCCCGACGACAGGGGATTGGAGACCCAGTACTTC

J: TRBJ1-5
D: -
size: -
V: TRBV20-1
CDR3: CSARGLAGYEHF
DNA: TGCAGTGCTAGAGGACTAGCGGGCTACGAGCATTTT

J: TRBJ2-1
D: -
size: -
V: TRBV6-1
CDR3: CATVGFGQFF
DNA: TGTGCCACGGTCGGTTTTGGGCAGTTCTTC

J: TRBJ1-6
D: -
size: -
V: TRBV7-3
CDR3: CASSLGFNSPLHF
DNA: TGTGCCAGCAGCTTGGGCTTTAATTCACCCCTCCACTTT

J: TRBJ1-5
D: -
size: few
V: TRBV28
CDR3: CTTSLWRGGNQPQHF
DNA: TGTACCACCTCCTTGTGGAGGGGCGGCAATCAGCCCCAGCATTTT

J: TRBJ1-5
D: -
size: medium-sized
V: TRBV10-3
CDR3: CAISGNSSNQPQHF
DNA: TGTGCCATCAGTGGGAACAGTTCCAATCAGCCCCAGCATTTT

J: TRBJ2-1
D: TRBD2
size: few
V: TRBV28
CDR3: CASSRTSGGVSYNEQFF
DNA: TGTGCCAGCAGTCGGACTAGCGGGGGGGTGTCCTACAATGAGCAGTTCTTC

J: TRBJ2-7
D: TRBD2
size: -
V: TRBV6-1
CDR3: CASKEGGAPYEQYF
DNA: TGTGCCAGCAAAGAGGGAGGGGCGCCCTACGAGCAGTACTTC

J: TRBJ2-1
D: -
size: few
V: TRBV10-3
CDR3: CAISGRNNEQFF
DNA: TGTGCCATCAGTGGACGGAACAATGAGCAGTTCTTC

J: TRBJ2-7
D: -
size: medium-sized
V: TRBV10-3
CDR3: CAISYGQQNSYEQYF
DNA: TGTGCCATCAGTTATGGACAGCAAAACTCCTACGAGCAGTACTTC

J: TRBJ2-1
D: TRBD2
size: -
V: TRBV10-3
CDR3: CAIRSGRDYNEQFF
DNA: TGTGCCATCCGTAGCGGGAGAGATTACAATGAGCAGTTCTTC

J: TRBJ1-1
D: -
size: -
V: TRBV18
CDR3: CASSPPSQGGTEAFF
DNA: TGTGCCAGCTCACCACCGTCGCAAGGGGGCACTGAAGCTTTCTTT

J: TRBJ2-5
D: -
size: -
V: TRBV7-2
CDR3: CASSAKGETQYF
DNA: TGTGCCAGCAGCGCAAAAGGGGAGACCCAGTACTTC

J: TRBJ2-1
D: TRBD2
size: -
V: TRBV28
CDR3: CASSLRSGRF
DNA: TGTGCCAGCAGTCTCCGTAGCGGGAGATTC

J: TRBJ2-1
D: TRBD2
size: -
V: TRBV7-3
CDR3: CASSSLAGVYNEQFF
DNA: TGTGCCAGCAGCTCATTAGCGGGAGTCTACAATGAGCAGTTCTTC

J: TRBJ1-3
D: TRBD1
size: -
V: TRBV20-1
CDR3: CSARGQAGNTIYF
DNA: TGCAGTGCGAGAGGACAGGCTGGAAACACCATATATTTT

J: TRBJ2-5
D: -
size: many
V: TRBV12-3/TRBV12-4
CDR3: CASSPTAGMGETQYF
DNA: TGTGCCAGCAGTCCCACGGCAGGGATGGGAGAGACCCAGTACTTC

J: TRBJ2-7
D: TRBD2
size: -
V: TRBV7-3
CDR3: CASSLLLAGVEQYF
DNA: TGTGCCAGCAGCTTATTGCTAGCGGGAGTCGAGCAGTACTTC

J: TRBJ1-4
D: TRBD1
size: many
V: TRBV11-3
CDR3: CASSGQGENEKLFF
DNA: TGTGCCAGCAGTGGACAGGGGGAGAATGAAAAACTGTTTTTT

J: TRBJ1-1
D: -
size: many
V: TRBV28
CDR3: CASSTHGPWAFF
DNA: TGTGCCAGCAGTACACACGGCCCCTGGGCTTTCTTT

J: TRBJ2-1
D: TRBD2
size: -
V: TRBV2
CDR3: CARDLAGHNEQFF
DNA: TGTGCTAGAGATCTAGCGGGACACAATGAGCAGTTCTTC

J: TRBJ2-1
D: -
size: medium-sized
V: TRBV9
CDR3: CASSSGPKNNEQFF
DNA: TGTGCCAGCAGCTCCGGGCCCAAGAACAATGAGCAGTTCTTC

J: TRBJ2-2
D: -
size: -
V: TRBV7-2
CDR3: CASSLERMLFF
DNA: TGTGCCAGCAGCTTGGAGCGGATGCTGTTTTTT

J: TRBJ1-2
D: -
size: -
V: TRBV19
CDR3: CASRTGKFNYGYTF
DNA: TGTGCCAGTAGGACAGGAAAATTCAACTATGGCTACACCTTC

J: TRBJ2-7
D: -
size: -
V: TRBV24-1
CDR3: CATGFYEQYF
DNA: TGTGCCACCGGCTTCTACGAGCAGTACTTC

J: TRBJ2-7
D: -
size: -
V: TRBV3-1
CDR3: CASSRGRGCEQYF
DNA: TGTGCCAGCAGCCGAGGCAGGGGCTGCGAGCAGTACTTC

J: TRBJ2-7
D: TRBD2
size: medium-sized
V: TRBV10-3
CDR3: CATIGLAGGPGSYEQYF
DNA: TGTGCCACCATAGGACTAGCGGGAGGGCCTGGGTCCTACGAGCAGTACTTC